This note documents a single T cell receptor beta chain sequence. Its target is not known. With RNA at 10%, 30% or 50%, naive CD8 libraries came from roughly 20,000 to 1,000,000 sorted cells. A CD8+CD4-CCR7+CD45RA+ phenotype served as the sorting definition for naive CD8 T cells. These data come from a study of molecular identifiers for immune sequencing clone quantification. Making the bulk TCR libraries relied on previously described methods and listed TCR primers. TCRdb fed the PCR reads into MiXCR, producing one record per CDR3 protein. There are 460,000 or so distinct CDR3 sequences in the sample; roughly a fifth occur only once, and about 0.84% lies in the top ten. Study-wide findings and caveats: Identical TCR molecules sharing a barcode could underestimate highly expanded clone sizes.

This CDR3 has 16 residues. The germline CDR1 and CDR2 sequences are LGHDT and YNNKEL (reference sequence). Trimming cost V 1 base and J 3 bases, with 15 bases left between them. Input material: naive CD8+ T cells from blood, with Jurkat cell RNA spiked in. Subset in this sample: FACS-sorted CD8+CD4-CCR7+CD45RA+ naive T cells. This TCR was sampled from a human donor in good health. Some libraries in this study had Jurkat cell RNA spiked in. The J gene is TRBJ1-1, the V gene TRBV3-1, with D unresolved. The CDR3 here is CASSQVRGASDTEAFF. The CDR3 DNA reads TGTGCCAGCAGCCAAGTCCGTGGCGCATCGGACACTGAAGCTTTCTTT.